The T cell receptor beta chain under discussion was sequenced for a study of cytomegalovirus exposure and HLA in healthy donors. Study as a whole: A prior study identified some 100 million unique TCR beta sequences from 150 million to 200 million T cells. Of fewer than 450 genotyped donors, approximately 80% clustered with self-reported Caucasian donors. General study results and limits: In most subjects, TCR beta sequences reportedly gave accurate predictions of HLA-A and HLA-B alleles. Earlier findings revealed that most TCR beta V segments proved productive either about 90% or about 30% of the time.

Concerning this clone itself: Its matching antigen is unknown.

This CDR3 has 12 amino acids. Primers included in the PCR were 60 Vbeta and 13 Jbeta primers. Assay used: immunoSEQ multiplex PCR; TCRdb lists only in-frame clones, some missing. This sample has some 180,000 clones, with about four fifths found just once. The sample comprised PBMCs. The chain links TRBV21-1 to TRBJ2-4; the table's D gene call, TRBD2, was not cross checked with the DNA. TRBV21-1 is a listed pseudogene. The receptor comes from a male donor in good health and CMV-seronegative. The CDR3 is CASRRDWNIQYF. Written as DNA, the CDR3 is TGTGCCAGCCGCCGGGACTGGAACATTCAGTACTTC.